This TCR beta chain is drawn from a study of T cells in Graves' hyperthyroidism and ophthalmopathy. The TCR beta CDR3 regions underwent amplification using RNA transcripts as the source. TCR CDR3 regions were first amplified by RT-PCR with HTBI primers. Via MiXCR, TCRdb re-called the multiplex PCR reads, giving one row per CDR3 protein. The sample has a few hundred thousand distinct CDR3 sequences; 14% to 15% are singletons. The CDR3 is 18 amino acids. In germline, CDR1 is SGHRS, CDR2 YFSETQ. The V end was cut by 2 bases, the J end by 3 bases, with 20 bases between. The sequenced sample consisted of blood. The receptor comes from a woman aged 40 to 50 with Graves' hyperthyroidism that later progressed to Graves' ophthalmopathy. The chain uses TRBV5-1 and TRBJ2-2; D is unresolved. CDR3 protein: CASSFPAENLVHTGELFF. The CDR3 DNA reads as TGCGCCAGCAGCTTTCCCGCGGAAAACTTAGTACACACCGGGGAGCTGTTTTTT.